These 26 T cell receptor beta chains originate from one sample sequenced in a study of cytomegalovirus exposure and HLA in healthy donors. Use of 60 Vbeta and 13 Jbeta primers characterized the PCR. Assay: immunoSEQ multiplex PCR; the TCRdb copy retains only in-frame clones and omits some. The sample has about 120,000 clones, about 80% seen once; the top ten hold approximately 11%. Source material: PBMCs. These receptors came from a man aged 25 to 45 in good health and CMV-seropositive.

The rearrangement links TRBV2 to TRBJ1-5, with D tentatively TRBD1 (5 bases). V lost 6 bases and J lost 9, with 21 bases in between. This CDR3 spans 15 amino acids. Germline V gene lookup returns CDR1 SNHLY and CDR2 FYNNEI. In nucleotides, the CDR3 is TGTGCCAGCAGCTCAGTCCAGGGTGAGGTGGGGCCCCAGCATTTT. Its protein product is CASSSVQGEVGPQHF.

The V gene is TRBV7-8, the J gene TRBJ2-7; 12 bases match TRBD2. V was pared by 4 bases and J by 2 bases, with 12 bases of the junction left unmatched. The length of the CDR3 is 18 residues. Germline assignment: CDR1 SGHVS and CDR2 FQNEAQ. In DNA form, the CDR3 reads TGTGCCAGCAGCTGGACACTAGCGGGAGGCCTAATAACCTACGAGCAGTACTTC. This gives the protein CASSWTLAGGLITYEQYF.

The J gene is TRBJ2-5, the V gene TRBV29-1; TRBD1 aligns across 11 bases. With the DNA end fitting TRBJ2-7 better, the J assignment may be wrong. The CDR3 is 13 amino acids. Germline V gene data show CDR1 as SQVTM and CDR2 as ANQGSEA. The CDR3 DNA sequence: TGCAGCGTTGAAGGGACAGGGGGCTCCGAGCAGTACTTC. Protein sequence: CSVEGTGGSEQYF.

The chain recombines TRBV2 with TRBJ1-1, with TRBD1 identical over 8 bases. Unmatched junction bases numbered 5, after V lost 6 bases and J lost 2 bases. There are 14 residues in the CDR3. In germline, CDR1 is SNHLY, CDR2 FYNNEI. CDR3 sequence (DNA): TGTGCCAGCAGAAAAGGACAGGGAAACACTGAAGCTTTCTTT. Amino acid sequence: CASRKGQGNTEAFF. The complete variable domain, with remaining parts taken from reference TRBV2 and TRBJ1-1, reads EPEVTQTPSHQVTQMGQEVILRCVPISNHLYFYWYRQILGQKVEFLVSFYNNEISEKSEIFDDQFSVERPDGSNFTLKIRSTKLEDSAMYFCASRKGQGNTEAFFGQGTRLTVV.

The chain couples TRBV29-1 to TRBJ2-1; possible D gene TRBD1, 6 bases. The V gene's germline CDR1 is SQVTM and CDR2 ANQGSEA. Trimming removed 8 bases at V and 2 bases at J, with 13 bases between. The CDR3 contains 13 residues. The CDR3 DNA is TGCAGCACCATACGGACAGCCTACAATGAGCAGTTCTTC. Translation gives CSTIRTAYNEQFF.

The chain couples TRBV5-1 to TRBJ2-1, with 14 bases that match TRBD2. The germline gives CDR1 SGHRS, CDR2 YFSETQ. V trimming: 4 bases; J trimming: 8 bases; junction bases outside the gene matches: 17. The CDR3 has 19 amino acids. The DNA for the CDR3 is TGCGCCAGCAGCCGACCCAAGACTAGCGGGAGGGCGTATTGGCATGAGCAGTTCTTC. This gives the protein CASSRPKTSGRAYWHEQFF.

The rearrangement links TRBV28 to TRBJ2-1; D not certain. Germline V gene data show CDR1 as MDHEN and CDR2 as SYDVKM. This CDR3 region has 14 residues. Trimming pared 5 bases from V and 4 bases from J, leaving 12 bases between. The CDR3 sequence is CASSIPARYNEQFF. Here the CDR3 DNA reads TGTGCCAGCAGTATCCCAGCTAGGTACAATGAGCAGTTCTTC.

The table lists this clone with a few counts. The chain uses TRBV19 and TRBJ2-1, with 9 bases that match TRBD2. The V gene end was trimmed by 4 bases and the J gene end by 6 bases; junction bases not matched to a gene: 7. Germline V gene sequence: CDR1 LNHDA, CDR2 SQIVND (reference sequence). The CDR3 has 15 residues. The CDR3 region is CASSRAGGNRNEQFF. DNA for the CDR3: TGTGCCAGTAGTAGGGCGGGAGGGAACCGCAATGAGCAGTTCTTC.

This clone was seen a handful of times. This chain connects TRBV30 to TRBJ2-7; TRBD1 is a possible D gene (5 bases). This CDR3 is built from 11 residues. Trimming cost V 7 bases and J 4 bases, with 11 bases left between them. Germline CDR1 GTSNPN, CDR2 SVGIG (reference sequence). The DNA of the CDR3 is TGTGCCTCCGAGACAGTTTACGAGCAGTACTTC. It is translated as CASETVYEQYF. The full variable domain, its missing parts supplied by reference TRBV30 and TRBJ2-7, is SQTIHQWPATLVQPVGSPLSLECTVEGTSNPNLYWYRQAAGRGLQLLFYSVGIGQISSEVPQNLSASRPQDRQFILSSKKLLLSDSGFYLCASETVYEQYFGPGTRLTVT.

The CDR3 reads CASSINSVSGDEQFF. For the CDR3, the DNA is TGTGCCAGTAGTATAAATAGCGTTTCGGGCGATGAGCAGTTCTTC. The chain links TRBV19 to TRBJ2-1, with D possibly matching TRBD2 (5 bases). The length of the CDR3 is 15 residues. V shed 2 bases and J shed 8 bases, with 16 bases lying between them. Germline V gene data show CDR1 as LNHDA and CDR2 as SQIVND (reference sequence).

The rearrangement links TRBV10-3 to TRBJ2-2, with 8 positions matching TRBD2. In germline, CDR1 is ENHRY, CDR2 SYGVKD. V gave up 6 bases and J gave up 4 bases; unmatched junction bases: 7. The CDR3 is made up of 15 amino acids. In DNA, the CDR3 is TGTGCCATCAGAAATAGCGGGGAGGCCACCGGGGAGCTGTTTTTT. Translated, it gives CAIRNSGEATGELFF.

This clone has more than one count but fewer than ten. V usage is TRBV4-1 and J usage is TRBJ2-7; no clear D. Germline V gives CDR1 MGHRA, CDR2 YSYEKL. CDR3 length equals 13 residues. Between the trimmed V and J ends, which lost 3 bases and 1 base, there was a span of 7 bases. CDR3 bases: TGCGCCAGCAGCCATCTTTCTTCCTACGAGCAGTACTTC. Residues: CASSHLSSYEQYF.

This chain uses TRBV28 with TRBJ2-1, with no clear D. CDR1 MDHEN and CDR2 SYDVKM come from the germline V gene. This CDR3 spans 13 amino acids. Trimming removed 3 bases from V and 7 bases from J, with 10 bases in between. This CDR3 is CASSFSLRNEQFF. CDR3 DNA: TGTGCCAGCAGTTTTTCTTTGCGGAATGAGCAGTTCTTC.

The count of this clone is one. The rearrangement joins TRBV7-2 to TRBJ2-1; the match to TRBD2 covers 9 bases. Losses at the gene ends were 1 base for V and 8 bases for J; bases not matched to a gene: 6. Germline V lookup: CDR1 SGHTA, CDR2 FQGNSA. The CDR3 is made up of 15 amino acids. The chain's CDR3 is CASSLEAGGPYEQFF. The DNA for the CDR3 is TGTGCCAGCAGCTTAGAGGCGGGAGGGCCTTATGAGCAGTTCTTC.

There are a few counts of this clone. V is TRBV29-1 and J is TRBJ1-5; 7 bases fit TRBD1. Germline V gene lookup returns CDR1 SQVTM and CDR2 ANQGSEA. CDR3 size: 13 residues. V was clipped by 6 bases and J by 6 bases; unmatched bases: 8. Here the CDR3 reads CSVGGGGGQPQHF. The CDR3 nucleotides are TGCAGCGTAGGAGGGGGCGGCGGTCAGCCCCAGCATTTT.

There are a few counts of this clone. In DNA form, the CDR3 reads TGTGCCAGCAGTTTATCGGCGGGGACGGCGAACACCGGGGAGCTGTTTTTT. Amino acids: CASSLSAGTANTGELFF. The chain carries TRBV27 and TRBJ2-2, with D possibly being TRBD2 (6 bases). V was clipped by 0 bases and J by 0 bases, with 11 bases between them. This CDR3 spans 17 amino acids. CDR1 and CDR2 from the germline V gene are MNHEY and SMNVEV (reference sequence).

V is TRBV6-5 and J is TRBJ1-2, with D possibly matching TRBD1 (5 bases). CDR1 is MNHEY, CDR2 SVGAGI, per germline. Trimming removed 7 bases from V and 7 bases from J, with 19 bases in between. The CDR3 covers 14 residues. CDR3 amino acids: CASTPFPGGGGYTF. In DNA, the CDR3 is TGTGCCAGCACCCCTTTTCCAGGCGGGGGTGGCTACACCTTC.

The genes are TRBV5-6 and TRBJ2-7; maybe TRBD1 (6 bases). CDR3 length: 14 residues. Deletions cut 2 bases from V and 2 bases from J, with 11 bases between. The V gene's germline CDR1 is SGHDT and CDR2 YYEEEE. The CDR3 DNA sequence: TGTGCCAGCAGCTTCCAGGGGTCTCCCTACGAGCAGTACTTC. As protein: CASSFQGSPYEQYF.

This clone was observed a handful of times. The V gene is TRBV27, the J gene TRBJ2-1; weak D call: TRBD2 (7 bases). There are 15 residues in the CDR3. The ends were cut back, 3 bases at V and 6 bases at J, with 15 bases in the middle. Germline CDR1 and CDR2: MNHEY and SMNVEV (reference sequence). The CDR3, as DNA: TGTGCCAGCAGTTTTGGGAGGGAGGGGGGCAATGAGCAGTTCTTC. It yields the protein CASSFGREGGNEQFF.

This rearrangement joins TRBV15 to TRBJ1-2, with D possibly TRBD1 on 6 matching bases. CDR3 length: 16 residues. CDR1 LNHNV and CDR2 YYDKDF come from the germline V gene (reference sequence). V was trimmed by 0 bases and J by 4 bases, leaving 15 bases between them. The CDR3 is CATSRDPRGLPYGYTF. CDR3 nucleotide sequence: TGTGCCACCAGCAGAGATCCGCGGGGGCTGCCCTATGGCTACACCTTC.

The rearrangement links TRBV10-3 to TRBJ2-7, with 7 bases that match TRBD1. The ends lost 4 bases at V and 4 bases at J; junction bases unmatched: 4. Germline CDR1 ENHRY, CDR2 SYGVKD. The CDR3 extends over 13 amino acids. The DNA for the CDR3 is TGTGCCATCAGTGTAGGGGACAGATACGAGCAGTACTTC. Its protein product is CAISVGDRYEQYF.

J is TRBJ2-1 and V is TRBV29-1; D might be TRBD2 (5 bases). Germline lookup yields CDR1 SQVTM and CDR2 ANQGSEA. The CDR3 spans 14 residues. Trimming shortened V by 5 bases and J by 8 bases, and 19 bases separated the two germline ends. The CDR3 sequence: CSVSEGLYDDEQFF. Here the CDR3 DNA reads TGCAGCGTTAGTGAGGGCCTATATGACGATGAGCAGTTCTTC.

The gene calls are TRBV18 and TRBJ2-1; 8 positions agree with TRBD1. V lost 5 bases to trimming and J lost 8 bases; unmatched junction nucleotides: 2. The length of the CDR3 is 12 residues. CDR1 is KGHSH and CDR2 is LQKENI in the germline V gene. This chain's CDR3 is CASSLDRDEQFF. CDR3 coding DNA: TGTGCCAGCTCATTGGACAGGGATGAGCAGTTCTTC.

There are many counts of this clone. The chain links TRBV23-1 to TRBJ1-2, with TRBD1 matching over 7 bases. TRBV23-1 falls under the ORF class, with uncertain function. The CDR3 contains 15 residues. V shed 6 bases, J shed 0 bases, and the junction held 7 bases outside the gene matches. The CDR3 DNA sequence: TGCGCCAGCAGCCAGGGGGACGTGTCTAACTATGGCTACACCTTC. Protein product: CASSQGDVSNYGYTF.

The V gene is TRBV6-6, the J gene TRBJ1-1, with a weak D call TRBD1 (6 bases). Germline lookup yields CDR1 MNHNY and CDR2 SVGAGI (reference sequence). Between the trimmed V and J ends, which lost 6 bases and 7 bases, there was a span of 12 bases. CDR3 length: 12 amino acids. The CDR3 bases are TGTGCCAGCAGGGCGACAGGCGGTGAAGCTTTCTTT. Its translation: CASRATGGEAFF.

This clone was counted between two and nine times. V gene TRBV19 combines with J gene TRBJ1-5; 10 nucleotides line up with TRBD1. The CDR3 consists of 16 residues. CDR1 is LNHDA, CDR2 SQIVND, per germline (reference sequence). Trimming took 4 bases from V and 6 from J; bases not matched to a gene: 9. The CDR3 DNA reads TGTGCCAGTAGTACCGCGACAGGGGGCAGCGGTCAGCCCCAGCATTTT. Amino acids: CASSTATGGSGQPQHF.